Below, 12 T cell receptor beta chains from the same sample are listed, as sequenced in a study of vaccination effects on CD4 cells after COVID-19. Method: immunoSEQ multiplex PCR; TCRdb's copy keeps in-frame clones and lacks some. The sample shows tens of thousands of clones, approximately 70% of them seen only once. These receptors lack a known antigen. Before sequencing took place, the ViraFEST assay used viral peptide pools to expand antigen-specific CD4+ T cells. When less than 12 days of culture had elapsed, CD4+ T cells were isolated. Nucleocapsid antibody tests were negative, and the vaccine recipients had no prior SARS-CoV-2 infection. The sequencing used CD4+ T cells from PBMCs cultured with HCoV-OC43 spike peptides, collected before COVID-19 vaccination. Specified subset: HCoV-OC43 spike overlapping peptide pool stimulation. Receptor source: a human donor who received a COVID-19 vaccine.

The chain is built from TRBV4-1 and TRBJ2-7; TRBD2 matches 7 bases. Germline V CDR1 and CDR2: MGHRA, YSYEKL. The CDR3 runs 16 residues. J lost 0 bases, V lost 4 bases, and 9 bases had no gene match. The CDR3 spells CASSRMAGGSSYEQYV. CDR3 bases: TGCGCCAGCAGCCGGATGGCGGGCGGGAGCTCCTACGAGCAGTACGTC.

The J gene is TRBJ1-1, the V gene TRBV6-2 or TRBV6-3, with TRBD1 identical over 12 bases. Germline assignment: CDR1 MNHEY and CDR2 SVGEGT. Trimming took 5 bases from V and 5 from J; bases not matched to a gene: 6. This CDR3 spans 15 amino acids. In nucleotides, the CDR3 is TGTGCCAGCAGTGGGACAGGGGGCGGAAAGACTGAAGCTTTCTTT. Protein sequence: CASSGTGGGKTEAFF.

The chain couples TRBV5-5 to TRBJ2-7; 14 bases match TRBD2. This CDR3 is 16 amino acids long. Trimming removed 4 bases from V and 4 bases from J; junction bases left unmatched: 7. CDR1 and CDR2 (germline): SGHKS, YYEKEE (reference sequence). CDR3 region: CASSALTSGGAYEQYV. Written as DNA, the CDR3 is TGTGCCAGCAGCGCCCTGACTAGCGGGGGGGCGTACGAGCAGTACGTC.

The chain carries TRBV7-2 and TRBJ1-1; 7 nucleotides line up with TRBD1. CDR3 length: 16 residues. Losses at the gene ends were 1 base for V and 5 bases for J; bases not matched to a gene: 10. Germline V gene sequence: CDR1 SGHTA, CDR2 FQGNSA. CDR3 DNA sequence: TGTGCCAGCAGCTTAGTGGGGTCAGGGGGTAGAACTGAAGCTTTCTTT. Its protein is CASSLVGSGGRTEAFF.

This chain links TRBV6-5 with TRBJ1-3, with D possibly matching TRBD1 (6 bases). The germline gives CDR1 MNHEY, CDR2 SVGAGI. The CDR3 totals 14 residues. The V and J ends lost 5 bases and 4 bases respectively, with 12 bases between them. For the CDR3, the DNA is TGTGCCAGCAGTAGAAACAGGGCCGGAAACACCATATATTTT. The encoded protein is CASSRNRAGNTIYF.

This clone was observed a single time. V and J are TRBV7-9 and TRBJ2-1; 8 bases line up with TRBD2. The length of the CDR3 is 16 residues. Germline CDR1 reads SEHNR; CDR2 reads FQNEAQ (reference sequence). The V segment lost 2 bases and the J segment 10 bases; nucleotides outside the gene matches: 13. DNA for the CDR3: TGTGCCAGCAGCTTATTGATCGGGGGGGCGGCCGGCGAGCAGTTCTTC. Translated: CASSLLIGGAAGEQFF.

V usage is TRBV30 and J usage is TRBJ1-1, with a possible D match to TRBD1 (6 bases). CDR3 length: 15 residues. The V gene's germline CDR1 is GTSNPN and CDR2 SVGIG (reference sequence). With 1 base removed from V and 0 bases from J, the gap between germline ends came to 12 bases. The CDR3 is CAWSDLGQLNTEAFF. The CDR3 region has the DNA TGTGCCTGGAGTGACCTTGGACAGTTGAACACTGAAGCTTTCTTT.

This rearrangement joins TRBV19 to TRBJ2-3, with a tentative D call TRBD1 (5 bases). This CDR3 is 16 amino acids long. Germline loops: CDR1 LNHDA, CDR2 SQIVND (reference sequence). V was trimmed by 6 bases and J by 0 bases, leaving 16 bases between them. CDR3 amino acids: CASSPGRGTSTDTQYF. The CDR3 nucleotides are TGTGCCAGTAGCCCTGGAAGGGGAACTAGCACAGATACGCAGTATTTT. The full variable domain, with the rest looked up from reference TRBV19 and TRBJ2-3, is DGGITQSPKYLFRKEGQNVTLSCEQNLNHDAMYWYRQDPGQGLRLIYYSQIVNDFQKGDIAEGYSVSREKKESFPLTVTSAQKNPTAFYLCASSPGRGTSTDTQYFGPGTRLTVL.

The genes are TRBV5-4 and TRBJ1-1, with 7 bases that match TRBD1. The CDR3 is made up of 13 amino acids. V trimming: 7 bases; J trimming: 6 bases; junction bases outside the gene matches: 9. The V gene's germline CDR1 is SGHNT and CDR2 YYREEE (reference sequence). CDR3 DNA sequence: TGTGCCAGCCCTGAAGGGGGCACCGCTGAAGCTTTCTTT. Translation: CASPEGGTAEAFF.

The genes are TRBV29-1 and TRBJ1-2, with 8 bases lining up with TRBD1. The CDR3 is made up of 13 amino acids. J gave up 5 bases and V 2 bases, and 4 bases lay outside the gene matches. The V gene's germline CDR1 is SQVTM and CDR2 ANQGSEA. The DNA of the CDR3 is TGCAGCGTTGAAAACAGGGGGAGATATGGCTACACCTTC. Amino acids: CSVENRGRYGYTF.

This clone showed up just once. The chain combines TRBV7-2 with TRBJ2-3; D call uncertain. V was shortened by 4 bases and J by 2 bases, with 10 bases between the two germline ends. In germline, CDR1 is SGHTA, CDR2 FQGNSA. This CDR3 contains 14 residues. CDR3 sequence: CASSSRSITDTQYF. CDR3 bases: TGTGCCAGCAGCTCGAGGTCAATCACAGATACGCAGTATTTT.

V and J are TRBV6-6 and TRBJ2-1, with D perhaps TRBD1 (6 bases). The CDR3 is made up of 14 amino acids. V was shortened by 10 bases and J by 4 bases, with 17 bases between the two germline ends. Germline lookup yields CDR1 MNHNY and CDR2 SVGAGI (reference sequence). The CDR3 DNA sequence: TGTGCCACAGGGGACACCTTATTATACAATGAGCAGTTCTTC. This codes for CATGDTLLYNEQFF.